This is a list of T cell receptor beta chains from one sample in a study of vaccination and CD4 T cells after COVID-19. TCRdb re-called the PCR reads through MiXCR, storing one row per CDR3 protein. The table has around 26,000 distinct CDR3 sequences, roughly 42% seen once. These receptors' targets are unknown. Material: CD4+ T cells from blood, cultured in vitro. The receptors here all came from a human donor who had recovered from COVID-19. CDR3s include the opening cysteine and the closing phenylalanine or tryptophan. The order of the fields is V gene, clone size, D gene, J gene, CDR3 protein, CDR3 DNA. D genes are given only for firm matches. The size entry is marked missing in some rows and otherwise reads once, few, many or a size class.

TRBV5-1	.	.	TRBJ1-6	CASSLDGVGTKMNSPLHF	TGCGCCAGCAGCTTGGACGGTGTTGGCACAAAAATGAATTCACCCCTCCACTTT
TRBV24-1	few	TRBD1	TRBJ1-5	CATSDLWTGGQSNQPQHF	TGTGCCACCAGTGATTTGTGGACAGGGGGCCAGAGCAATCAGCCCCAGCATTTT
TRBV6-5	.	.	TRBJ1-2	CASSYSPGLYGYTF	TGTGCCAGCAGTTACTCCCCTGGTCTCTATGGCTACACCTTC
TRBV28	.	TRBD2	TRBJ2-2	CASSFPGLAGVGTGELFF	TGTGCCAGCAGTTTTCCGGGACTAGCGGGAGTAGGGACCGGGGAGCTGTTTTTT
TRBV7-9	.	.	TRBJ2-3	CASSRETSRTQYF	TGCGCCAGCAGCCGCGAAACTAGTCGTACGCAGTATTTT
TRBV6-1	few	.	TRBJ2-3	CAISHSTGPTDTQYF	TGTGCCATCAGTCATAGCACAGGGCCCACAGATACGCAGTATTTT
TRBV20-1	.	.	TRBJ1-6	CSATPRMHSPLHF	TGCAGTGCTACGCCGAGGATGCATTCACCCCTCCACTTT
TRBV12-3/TRBV12-4	.	TRBD1	TRBJ2-6	CASRPEGDSSGANVLTF	TGTGCCAGCCGACCCGAGGGGGACAGCTCTGGGGCCAACGTCCTGACTTTC
TRBV20-1	.	.	TRBJ2-1	CSARPREQLASYNEQFF	TGCAGTGCCAGGCCCCGGGAACAACTAGCAAGCTACAATGAGCAGTTCTTC
TRBV2	.	TRBD1	TRBJ1-2	CASSEGNRGWSYGYTF	TGTGCCAGCAGTGAAGGAAACAGGGGCTGGAGCTATGGCTACACCTTC
TRBV12-3/TRBV12-4	few	TRBD1	TRBJ1-3	CASSVRRGSGNTIYF	TGTGCCAGCAGTGTCCGCAGGGGGAGCGGAAACACCATATATTTT
TRBV28	once	TRBD1	TRBJ2-1	CASSTPGQGNNEQFF	TGTGCCAGCAGTACCCCGGGACAGGGTAACAATGAGCAGTTCTTC
TRBV7-6	few	.	TRBJ2-3	CASSLRHPDTQYF	TGTGCCAGCAGCTTGCGACACCCAGATACGCAGTATTTT
TRBV28	few	.	TRBJ1-2	CASSLGGTQGGGGYTF	TGTGCCAGCAGTTTAGGGGGGACACAGGGTGGTGGTGGCTACACCTTC
TRBV20-1	.	TRBD2	TRBJ2-2	CSAPLGGRTGELFF	TGCAGTGCTCCGCTGGGAGGGAGGACCGGGGAGCTGTTTTTT
TRBV12-3/TRBV12-4	.	.	TRBJ2-1	CASSRDTGLIYNEQFF	TGTGCCAGCAGTCGAGACACGGGACTCATATACAATGAGCAGTTCTTC
TRBV6-2/TRBV6-3	few	TRBD1	TRBJ1-2	CASPVPGTGVLIIYGYTF	TGTGCCAGCCCGGTGCCGGGGACAGGGGTCCTCATCATCTATGGCTACACCTTC
TRBV6-5	once	.	TRBJ1-1	CASSYSVGQGATEVFF	.
TRBV7-9	few	.	TRBJ2-7	CASSPVGLTYEQYF	TGTGCCAGCAGCCCAGTGGGGTTAACCTACGAGCAGTACTTC
TRBV6-1	once	TRBD1	TRBJ1-1	CASTNRRGGGIGATEAFF	TGTGCCAGCACAAACCGGAGGGGAGGGGGCATCGGGGCCACTGAAGCTTTCTTT
TRBV20-1	.	.	TRBJ1-6	CSAPEAYNSPLHF	TGCAGTGCCCCCGAGGCATATAATTCACCCCTCCACTTT
TRBV18	.	.	TRBJ2-1	CASSKSTGDNEQFF	TGTGCCAGCTCGAAATCGACAGGTGACAATGAGCAGTTCTTC
TRBV7-8	few	.	TRBJ2-5	CASSRDSRGTQYF	TGTGCCAGCAGCCGGGACTCTCGGGGGACCCAGTACTTC
TRBV12-3/TRBV12-4	once	.	TRBJ1-4	CASSPWVDNEKLFF	TGTGCCAGCAGCCCCTGGGTTGATAATGAAAAACTGTTTTTT
TRBV10-3	.	TRBD1	TRBJ2-5	CAISDPAGGGETQYF	TGTGCCATCAGCGACCCCGCAGGGGGCGGAGAGACCCAGTACTTC
TRBV7-9	few	TRBD2	TRBJ2-2	CASSFTGGAPGELFF	TGTGCCAGCAGCTTTACCGGGGGGGCCCCCGGGGAGCTGTTTTTT
TRBV21-1	.	.	TRBJ1-5	CASSINSGQGASQPQHF	TGTGCCAGCAGTATAAACTCTGGACAGGGGGCCAGTCAGCCCCAGCATTTT
TRBV10-3	.	.	TRBJ1-1	CAISERGSGVAEAFF	TGTGCCATCAGTGAGAGGGGGTCAGGGGTCGCTGAAGCTTTCTTT
TRBV6-1	few	.	TRBJ1-2	CASSEARGASNYGYTF	TGTGCCAGCAGTGAAGCGCGAGGGGCGTCGAACTATGGCTACACCTTC
TRBV6-1	.	TRBD1	TRBJ2-5	CASRDRFLGTQYF	TGTGCCAGCAGGGACAGGTTTCTGGGGACCCAGTACTTC
TRBV27	few	TRBD1	TRBJ1-5	CASSLSGTGLGPQHF	TGTGCCAGCAGTTTATCGGGGACAGGGTTGGGGCCCCAGCATTTT
TRBV28	.	.	TRBJ1-6	CASSLRQGWNSPLHF	TGTGCCAGCAGTTTACGGCAGGGGTGGAATTCACCCCTCCACTTT
TRBV20-1	.	.	TRBJ2-5	CSARDGTPQETQYF	TGCAGTGCTAGAGATGGAACTCCTCAAGAGACCCAGTACTTC
TRBV20-1	.	TRBD2	TRBJ2-3	CSAFREGLDTQYF	TGCAGTGCTTTCCGGGAGGGGCTAGATACGCAGTATTTT
TRBV6-5	few	.	TRBJ1-2	CASSYGTFYGYTF	TGTGCCAGCAGTTACGGGACATTCTATGGCTACACCTTC
TRBV18	.	TRBD1	TRBJ1-2	CASSPPGRNRGGYTF	TGTGCCAGCTCACCACCGGGCCGAAACAGGGGTGGCTACACCTTC
TRBV27	once	.	TRBJ2-3	CASNYRGPTDTQYF	TGTGCCAGCAACTATAGAGGTCCCACAGATACGCAGTATTTT
TRBV6-1	few	TRBD1	TRBJ2-7	CATLYRGITYEQYF	TGTGCCACCCTCTACAGGGGAATAACCTACGAGCAGTACTTC
TRBV28	.	.	TRBJ1-2	CASVRDGYGYTF	TGTGCCAGCGTGAGGGACGGCTATGGCTACACCTTC
TRBV28	.	.	TRBJ2-7	CASRMGATYEQYF	TGTGCCAGCAGAATGGGGGCAACCTACGAGCAGTACTTC
TRBV6-5	.	TRBD2	TRBJ2-7	CASSSQPNPGLALYEQYF	TGTGCCAGCAGTTCCCAACCAAACCCGGGACTAGCGCTATACGAGCAGTACTTC
TRBV6-1	few	.	TRBJ1-1	CASRISRWAEAFF	TGTGCCAGCAGAATATCCCGGTGGGCTGAAGCTTTCTTT
TRBV4-2	.	.	TRBJ2-7	CASSQEGGRSYEQYF	TGTGCCAGCAGCCAAGAGGGGGGCAGGTCCTACGAGCAGTACTTC
TRBV7-2	few	.	TRBJ2-1	CASSLGGSPRGNEQFF	TGTGCCAGCAGCTTAGGTGGGAGCCCACGGGGCAATGAGCAGTTCTTC